Each of the 24 T cell receptor beta chains below was sequenced from the same sample in a study of cytomegalovirus exposure and HLA in healthy donors. Primers for the PCR totalled 60 Vbeta and 13 Jbeta. TCRdb's copy holds only in-frame clones and misses some; the assay was immunoSEQ multiplex PCR. The repertoire consists of 250,000 to 350,000 clones, with 75% to 85% occurring once and the leading ten covering about 0.3%. The specimen was PBMCs. The receptor set was obtained from a girl aged 2 to 9 in good health and CMV-seronegative.

The genes are TRBV5-8 and TRBJ2-1; D possibly corresponds to TRBD2 (7 bases). CDR3 length: 17 amino acids. Germline CDR1 SGHTS, CDR2 YDEGEE. V dropped 1 base and J dropped 5 bases, with 19 bases sitting between them. The CDR3 region is CASSLYSSRGPNNEQFF. CDR3 DNA: TGTGCCAGCAGCTTGTATTCGTCGCGGGGGCCAAACAATGAGCAGTTCTTC.

This sequence joins TRBV6-5 and TRBJ1-2; 7 positions agree with TRBD1. CDR3 length: 16 amino acids. V shed 0 bases, J shed 2 bases, and the junction held 6 bases outside the gene matches. Per germline, CDR1 MNHEY and CDR2 SVGAGI. Written as DNA, the CDR3 is TGTGCCAGCAGTTACTCGAAAGCCAGGGGGAACTATGGCTACACCTTC. Protein sequence: CASSYSKARGNYGYTF.

The chain employs TRBV5-6 and TRBJ2-3; D is unclear. CDR3 length equals 14 residues. Germline-derived CDR1 and CDR2 are SGHDT and YYEEEE. Trimming cost V 4 bases and J 1 base, with 10 bases left between them. CDR3 sequence reads: CASSDAGGTDTQYF. Written as DNA, the CDR3 is TGTGCCAGCAGCGACGCAGGTGGCACAGATACGCAGTATTTT.

The chain employs TRBV9 and TRBJ1-1; D gene unclear. CDR3 length: 13 amino acids. Deletions cut 5 bases from V and 1 base from J, with 9 bases between. The V gene's germline CDR1 is SGDLS and CDR2 YYNGEE. The CDR3 DNA sequence: TGTGCCAGCAGTCGCAGGTCGAACACTGAAGCTTTCTTT. It codes for CASSRRSNTEAFF. Using reference TRBV9 and TRBJ1-1 for the parts outside the CDR3, the full variable domain is DSGVTQTPKHLITATGQRVTLRCSPRSGDLSVYWYQQSLDQGLQFLIQYYNGEERAKGNILERFSAQQFPDLHSELNLSSLELGDSALYFCASSRRSNTEAFFGQGTRLTVV.

This chain links TRBV11-2 with TRBJ2-7; no definite D call. Looked up from germline, CDR1 is SGHAT and CDR2 is FQNNGV. Trimming cost V 4 bases and J 4 bases, with 8 bases left between them. This CDR3 comprises 12 residues. CDR3 nucleotide sequence: TGTGCCAGCAGCTCTCCAGTATACGAGCAGTACTTC. Its translation: CASSSPVYEQYF.

The V call is TRBV7-9, the J call TRBJ1-2, with D hard to call. Between the trimmed V and J ends, which lost 5 bases and 3 bases, there was a span of 10 bases. Germline values: CDR1 SEHNR, CDR2 FQNEAQ (reference sequence). The CDR3 covers 13 residues. The chain's CDR3 is CASSPPGYYGYTF. The CDR3 bases are TGTGCCAGCAGCCCGCCGGGGTACTATGGCTACACCTTC.

The gene calls are TRBV7-6 and TRBJ2-5, with 15 bases identical to TRBD2. V was pared by 5 bases and J by 5 bases, with 9 bases of the junction left unmatched. Germline V gene sequence: CDR1 SGHVS, CDR2 FNYEAQ. The CDR3 runs 17 residues. The chain's CDR3 is CASSPPGLAGGGETQYF. The CDR3 DNA sequence: TGTGCCAGCAGCCCGCCGGGACTAGCGGGAGGAGGGGAGACCCAGTACTTC.

The chain carries TRBV5-1 and TRBJ2-3; D possibly corresponds to TRBD1 (5 bases). CDR1 is SGHRS and CDR2 is YFSETQ in the germline V gene. This CDR3 spans 16 amino acids. V lost 4 bases to trimming and J lost 2 bases, with 17 bases between them. The CDR3, as DNA: TGCGCCAGCAGCGCCCAAAGGGGCGCCTACACAGATACGCAGTATTTT. Residues: CASSAQRGAYTDTQYF.

V and J are TRBV4-1 and TRBJ2-1; 11 bases align to TRBD2. The J segment lost 7 bases and the V segment lost 3 bases, leaving 8 bases of the junction unmatched. Per the germline V gene, CDR1 is MGHRA and CDR2 is YSYEKL. The CDR3 contains 16 residues. The CDR3 DNA reads as TGCGCCAGCAGCCAGTTTTCTAGCGGGAGGCGGAATGAGCAGTTCTTC. Amino acid sequence: CASSQFSSGRRNEQFF.

This chain links TRBV27 with TRBJ2-7; 15 nucleotides match TRBD2. V lost 5 bases and J lost 6; bases outside the gene matches: 11. The CDR3 loop spans 17 amino acids. Germline V gives CDR1 MNHEY, CDR2 SMNVEV (reference sequence). The DNA for the CDR3 is TGTGCCAGCAGTCCCCCCGGACTAGCGGGAGGGCCGCGCGAGCAGTACTTC. Its protein product is CASSPPGLAGGPREQYF.

The chain combines TRBV7-9 with TRBJ2-7; 8 bases agree with TRBD2. With 1 base clipped from V and 2 bases from J, the junction kept 1 base outside the gene matches. From germline, CDR1 is SEHNR and CDR2 FQNEAQ (reference sequence). The CDR3 covers 14 residues. DNA for the CDR3: TGTGCCAGCAGCTTAGAGGGACTAGCCTACGAGCAGTACTTC. It encodes CASSLEGLAYEQYF.

V gene TRBV15 combines with J gene TRBJ2-3; tentatively, D is TRBD1 (6 bases). Germline-derived CDR1 and CDR2 are LNHNV and YYDKDF (reference sequence). V lost 2 bases, J lost 1 base, and 16 bases lay in between. The CDR3 runs to 17 residues. CDR3 DNA: TGTGCCACCAGCAGAAGAGGACAGAGCGGTCGCACAGATACGCAGTATTTT. Residues: CATSRRGQSGRTDTQYF.

The chain joins TRBV9 to TRBJ1-2; 7 bases are a match to TRBD1. V lost 6 bases to trimming and J lost 3 bases; unmatched junction nucleotides: 17. Germline CDR1 is SGDLS and CDR2 is YYNGEE. The CDR3 covers 17 residues. CDR3 DNA sequence: TGTGCCAGCAACCAGGGGGTACCCTTACCCTCGGACTATGGCTACACCTTC. Translating it yields CASNQGVPLPSDYGYTF.

This clone was observed a single time. The chain links TRBV6-5 to TRBJ1-2; 9 nucleotides align to TRBD1. Germline V gene sequence: CDR1 MNHEY, CDR2 SVGAGI. The CDR3 has 15 residues. V was clipped by 6 bases and J by 7 bases; unmatched bases: 12. This chain's CDR3 is CASSEIGQGLGGYTF. CDR3 nucleotide sequence: TGTGCCAGCAGCGAGATAGGACAGGGGCTAGGTGGCTACACCTTC.

The chain recombines TRBV7-9 with TRBJ1-1; weak D call: TRBD1 (6 bases). This CDR3 has 13 residues. V was cut by 6 bases and J by 0 bases, with 8 bases left in between. Germline CDR1 SEHNR, CDR2 FQNEAQ (reference sequence). The chain's CDR3 is CASRTGVNTEAFF. The CDR3 DNA is TGTGCCAGCAGGACAGGTGTGAACACTGAAGCTTTCTTT.

The chain is built from TRBV4-1 and TRBJ2-2; weak D call: TRBD2 (6 bases). Trimming took 1 base from V and 6 from J, leaving 12 bases between them. The CDR3 is 15 residues long. Germline V gene sequence: CDR1 MGHRA, CDR2 YSYEKL. The CDR3 sequence is CASSQASGYAGELFF. CDR3 coding DNA: TGCGCCAGCAGCCAAGCCAGCGGGTACGCCGGGGAGCTGTTTTTT.

The CDR3 DNA sequence: TGTGCCATCAGTGATGGGCAGGGATATGGCTACACCTTC. Its translation: CAISDGQGYGYTF. This chain links TRBV10-3 with TRBJ1-2; possibly TRBD1 for D (5 bases). Trimming shortened V by 3 bases and J by 5 bases, and 10 bases separated the two germline ends. The CDR3 loop spans 13 amino acids. Germline V gives CDR1 ENHRY, CDR2 SYGVKD.

This chain links TRBV19 with TRBJ1-4; D not certain. The CDR3 sequence is 15 residues long. Germline-derived CDR1 and CDR2 are LNHDA and SQIVND (reference sequence). With 4 bases removed from V and 8 bases from J, the gap between germline ends came to 17 bases. The CDR3 loop is CASSSMTAGSEKLFF. The CDR3 DNA follows: TGTGCCAGTAGTAGTATGACGGCGGGGTCGGAAAAACTGTTTTTT.

The CDR3 nucleotides read TGTGCCAGCAGCTCGATAGCGGGGGGGAACACCGGGGAGCTGTTTTTT. This codes for CASSSIAGGNTGELFF. This chain links TRBV13 with TRBJ2-2; 10 bases agree with TRBD2. The CDR3 has 16 amino acids. Germline V lookup: CDR1 PRHDT, CDR2 FYEKMQ (reference sequence). Trimming at V came to 4 bases and at J to 1 base, leaving 3 bases not matched to a gene.

The DNA of the CDR3 is TGTGCCAGCAGTTACTATGGCGGTTACGAAGAGACCCAGTACTTC. Translation gives CASSYYGGYEETQYF. V and J are TRBV6-5 and TRBJ2-5; unclear D gene. CDR1 and CDR2 from the germline V gene are MNHEY and SVGAGI. The CDR3 runs to 15 residues. Trimming stripped 1 base from V and 3 bases from J, with 12 bases between.

This chain links TRBV6-6 with TRBJ2-7; 9 nucleotides align to TRBD2. The CDR3 extends over 16 amino acids. Germline assignment: CDR1 MNHNY and CDR2 SVGAGI (reference sequence). V shed 2 bases, J shed 3 bases, and the junction held 8 bases outside the gene matches. The CDR3 DNA reads as TGTGCCAGCAGTTACGCCGCGGGAGGGTCGGACTACGAGCAGTACTTC. This translates into CASSYAAGGSDYEQYF.

V gene TRBV10-3 combines with J gene TRBJ1-5; a weak D match, TRBD1 (6 bases). Per the germline V gene, CDR1 is ENHRY and CDR2 is SYGVKD. The CDR3 totals 15 residues. Between the trimmed V and J ends, which lost 0 bases and 6 bases, there was a span of 12 bases. The CDR3 spells CAISESTGRSQPQHF. The CDR3 region has the DNA TGTGCCATCAGTGAGTCAACAGGGAGAAGTCAGCCCCAGCATTTT.

The V and J genes are TRBV27 and TRBJ2-5, with 7 bases that match TRBD2. The J call may be in error: the DNA end matches TRBJ2-7 better. Per germline, CDR1 MNHEY and CDR2 SMNVEV (reference sequence). The CDR3 has 14 amino acids. The DNA for the CDR3 is TGTGCCAGCAGCCATGCGGGGGTCTCCTACGAGCAGTACTTC. Encoded protein: CASSHAGVSYEQYF.

V is TRBV5-4 and J is TRBJ2-3, with TRBD2 identical over 11 bases. V shed 0 bases, J shed 3 bases, and the junction held 6 bases outside the gene matches. Looked up from germline, CDR1 is SGHNT and CDR2 is YYREEE (reference sequence). The CDR3 spans 17 residues. CDR3 nucleotide sequence: TGTGCCAGCAGCTTGGTAGCGGGAGGGCCCAGAACAGATACGCAGTATTTT. Its translation: CASSLVAGGPRTDTQYF.